Following are 14 T cell receptor beta chains from one sample sequenced in a study of T cells expressing NK-cell markers. TCRdb re-called the 5' RACE reads, yielding one record per CDR3 amino acid sequence without DNA. Reported are about 300,000 distinct CDR3 sequences; the ten largest clones contain 4% to 5%. The specimen sequenced was blood T cells: a sorted CD56 or NKG2C T cell subset, CD4+ or CD8+ T cells, or bulk PBMC T cells (not recorded which). Source of these receptors: a woman between 18 and 75 years old in good health.

The rearrangement joins TRBV20-1 to TRBJ2-3; TCRdb calls TRBD2, which cannot be checked without DNA. Per the germline V gene, CDR1 is DFQATT and CDR2 is SNEGSKA (reference sequence). The CDR3 totals 19 residues. This chain's CDR3 is CSARDLGLAGTASTDTQYF.

The chain uses TRBV10-3 and TRBJ2-3; checking the TCRdb D call of TRBD2 is not possible without DNA. Germline lookup yields CDR1 ENHRY and CDR2 SYGVKD. This CDR3 region has 15 residues. The CDR3 here is CATSGAGGSTDTQYF.

The chain employs TRBV30 and TRBJ2-5; TCRdb's assignment of TRBD1 cannot be checked, as there is no DNA. CDR1 is GTSNPN, CDR2 SVGIG, per germline (reference sequence). The CDR3 is 13 residues long. This CDR3 reads CAWNPGYQETQYF.

This chain links TRBV7-2 with TRBJ1-6; without DNA, the TCRdb call of TRBD1 cannot be checked. The CDR3 runs to 16 residues. CDR1 and CDR2 (germline): SGHTA, FQGNSA. The CDR3 is CASSLVRGAENSPLHF.

The V and J genes are TRBV20-1 and TRBJ1-1; checking the TCRdb D call of TRBD1 is not possible without DNA. Looked up from germline, CDR1 is DFQATT and CDR2 is SNEGSKA (reference sequence). There are 13 residues in the CDR3. CDR3 residues: CSARVSGTGEAFF.

This chain connects TRBV6-5 to TRBJ2-7. Germline V lookup: CDR1 MNHEY, CDR2 SVGAGI. The CDR3 is made up of 17 amino acids. The CDR3 here is CASSYSKRQSFSYEQYF.

This rearrangement joins TRBV7-9 to TRBJ2-5; TCRdb designates TRBD1, a call that cannot be tested without DNA. CDR1 and CDR2 (germline): SEHNR, FQNEAQ (reference sequence). The length of the CDR3 is 14 residues. The CDR3 sequence: CASSLRGVEETQYF. Using reference TRBV7-9 and TRBJ2-5 for the parts outside the CDR3, the full variable domain is DTGVSQNPRHKITKRGQNVTFRCDPISEHNRLYWYRQTLGQGPEFLTYFQNEAQLEKSRLLSDRFSAERPKGSFSTLEIQRTEQGDSAMYLCASSLRGVEETQYFGPGTRLLVL.

CDR3 sequence reads: CASSIPFETQYF. The chain employs TRBV7-6 and TRBJ2-5; TCRdb's D call of TRBD1 is untestable without DNA. CDR3 length equals 12 residues. The germline V gene has CDR1 SGHVS and CDR2 FNYEAQ. The full variable domain, completed using reference TRBV7-6 and TRBJ2-5, is GAGVSQSPRYKVTKRGQDVALRCDPISGHVSLYWYRQALGQGPEFLTYFNYEAQQDKSGLPNDRFSAERPEGSISTLTIQRTEQRDSAMYRCASSIPFETQYFGPGTRLLVL.

The rearrangement links TRBV7-2 to TRBJ2-3; TCRdb's D call of TRBD1 is untestable without DNA. From germline, CDR1 is SGHTA and CDR2 FQGNSA. The CDR3 covers 16 residues. The CDR3 sequence is CASSNSPRDRVNTQYF.

V usage is TRBV6-1 and J usage is TRBJ2-3; TCRdb's D gene call, TRBD1, goes unchecked for lack of DNA. This CDR3 comprises 16 residues. The germline V gene has CDR1 MNHNS and CDR2 SASEGT. The CDR3 sequence is CASSEAWGGGGDTQYF.

The genes are TRBV5-5 and TRBJ1-4; without DNA, the TCRdb call of TRBD1 cannot be checked. The CDR3 has 15 residues. Germline loops: CDR1 SGHKS, CDR2 YYEKEE (reference sequence). The CDR3 loop reads CASRRLWGPNEKLFF.

The chain couples TRBV5-1 to TRBJ2-1; lacking DNA, the TRBD2 call made by TCRdb goes unchecked. Germline assignment: CDR1 SGHRS and CDR2 YFSETQ. The CDR3 totals 17 residues. The CDR3 region is CASSLVAREGIYNEQFF.

The V call is TRBV7-8, the J call TRBJ1-4. CDR1 SGHVS and CDR2 FQNEAQ come from the germline V gene. The CDR3 extends over 12 amino acids. The CDR3 sequence is CASSLMGEKLFF.

This chain links TRBV24-1 with TRBJ2-1. CDR3 length: 12 residues. CDR1 is KGHDR, CDR2 SFDVKD, per germline. The CDR3 spells CATGSSYNEQFF.